This T cell receptor (beta chain) emerged from a study of graft-versus-host responses after intestinal transplantation. Libraries were prepared by immunoSEQ multiplex PCR; TCRdb keeps only in-frame clonotypes and omits some of them. Found here are 25,000 to 30,000 clones, around 94% of them singletons; the top ten hold over 0.7%. This receptor was taken from a human patient who received an intestinal transplant, so some T cells may come from the graft donor. The specimen comprised PBMCs, sampled about 70 days after intestinal transplant.

The CDR3 reads CASSVGRGPKGDEQFF. The CDR3 coding sequence is TGTGCCAGCAGCGTAGGACGCGGGCCAAAGGGCGATGAGCAGTTCTTC. J is TRBJ2-1 and V is TRBV9, with a tentative D call TRBD2 (5 bases). The germline gives CDR1 SGDLS, CDR2 YYNGEE. Trimming took 0 bases from V and 8 from J, leaving 18 bases between them. The CDR3 has 16 amino acids.